This TCR beta chain was found in a study of shared clonotypes between healthy human individuals. This clone was seen just once. In the naive CD8 group, cells lacked CD45RO and were positively selected for CCR7, so terminally differentiated effector memory CD45RA+ cells were left out. Every one of the donors was a Caucasian adult that lived in Nashville, Tennessee. V lost 4 bases and J lost 1, with 11 bases in between. The CDR3 extends over 14 amino acids. Germline loops: CDR1 LNHDA, CDR2 SQIVND (reference sequence). The method was immunoSEQ multiplex PCR; TCRdb's version includes in-frame clones alone and lacks a portion of them. The table records a few million clones, about 94% of them present only once.

The sample taken for sequencing was naive CD8+ T cells from PBMCs. This chain uses TRBV19 with TRBJ2-7, with D unresolved. This clonotype originated in a man aged 18 to 35 in good health. Some clones in this sample may be carry-over from other donors' samples. The CDR3 spells CASSNRQASYEQYF. CDR3 nucleotide sequence: TGTGCCAGTAGTAACAGACAAGCTTCCTACGAGCAGTACTTC.